The present T cell receptor (beta chain) was sequenced within a study of T cells in Graves' hyperthyroidism and ophthalmopathy. The study, taken as a whole, reports: Onset of ophthalmopathy came a median roughly 6.5 months after the model predicted it.

TCR beta CDR3 region amplification was performed from RNA transcripts. First-round RT-PCR with HTBI primers amplified the TCR CDR3 region. TCRdb recomputed calls from the multiplex PCR reads with MiXCR, one row per CDR3 protein. The repertoire holds fewer than 700,000 distinct CDR3 sequences, with approximately 17% as singletons. Diagnosing involved the use of clinical symptoms, serum thyroxine and TRAb, thyroid ultrasound and orbital computed tomography. This clonotype was seen many times. Its antigen is undetermined. Germline assignment: CDR1 SGDLS and CDR2 YYNGEE. The V gene end was trimmed by 4 bases and the J gene end by 6 bases; junction bases not matched to a gene: 7. This CDR3 region has 13 residues.

The sequence came from a woman aged 18-29 years with Graves' ophthalmopathy. The sample taken for sequencing was blood. The chain carries TRBV9 and TRBJ2-7; 7 bases agree with TRBD1. The chain's CDR3 is CASSPRQGSEQYF. The CDR3 DNA reads TGTGCCAGCAGCCCCAGACAGGGAAGCGAGCAGTACTTC. Supplemented by reference TRBV9 and TRBJ2-7, the full variable domain reads DSGVTQTPKHLITATGQRVTLRCSPRSGDLSVYWYQQSLDQGLQFLIQYYNGEERAKGNILERFSAQQFPDLHSELNLSSLELGDSALYFCASSPRQGSEQYFGPGTRLTVT.